This passage covers 8 T cell receptor beta chains from one sample sequenced in a study of identifying expanded T cells in peripheral blood. Clones were sequenced by immunoSEQ multiplex PCR, and TCRdb holds only the in-frame ones, with some missing. The repertoire holds under 120,000 clones, with roughly 90% as singletons. The material sequenced was blood. The receptors stem from a person aged 18-70 years in good health.

The gene calls are TRBV4-1 and TRBJ2-7; a possible D gene is TRBD1 (5 bases). The CDR3 contains 14 residues. CDR1 MGHRA and CDR2 YSYEKL come from the germline V gene. Trimming stripped 1 base from V and 3 bases from J, with 10 bases between. CDR3: CASSQVGRYYEQYF. CDR3 coding DNA: TGCGCCAGCAGCCAAGTGGGGCGGTACTACGAGCAGTACTTC.

This clone has just one count. The chain recombines TRBV7-2 with TRBJ2-1, with 11 bases matching TRBD1. Germline lookup yields CDR1 SGHTA and CDR2 FQGNSA. Losses at the gene ends were 5 bases for V and 7 bases for J; bases not matched to a gene: 4. The CDR3 is 14 amino acids. The CDR3 loop reads CASSPDRGRNEQFF. Here the CDR3 DNA reads TGTGCCAGCAGCCCGGACAGGGGGCGGAATGAGCAGTTCTTC.

This clone appeared a single time. The rearrangement uses TRBV2 and TRBJ2-5; 11 nucleotides agree with TRBD2. This CDR3 comprises 16 residues. The germline V gene has CDR1 SNHLY and CDR2 FYNNEI. Germline trimming cut 7 bases from V and 1 base from J; bases unmatched to any gene: 8. CDR3 in amino acids: CASKFEGLAVQETQYF. The CDR3 nucleotides are TGTGCCAGCAAGTTTGAGGGACTAGCGGTCCAAGAGACCCAGTACTTC.

This chain joins TRBV7-9 and TRBJ1-2; TRBD1 might be the D (6 bases). V lost 5 bases to trimming and J lost 8 bases, with 18 bases between them. CDR1 is SEHNR and CDR2 is FQNEAQ in the germline V gene (reference sequence). CDR3 length: 14 amino acids. The CDR3 DNA is TGTGCCAGCAGCCATTTACAGGGTAGGACAGGCTACACCTTC. Protein sequence: CASSHLQGRTGYTF.

This clone was recorded once. As DNA, the CDR3 is TGTGCCAGCAGTGACAGTCGGGGCAACTATGGCTACACCTTC. It yields the protein CASSDSRGNYGYTF. V and J are TRBV6-4 and TRBJ1-2; a weak D match, TRBD1 (5 bases). Trimming took off 2 bases at V and 2 bases at J, with 9 bases between the two ends. CDR1 is MRHNA and CDR2 is SNTAGT in the germline V gene. The CDR3 length is 14 residues.

The chain recombines TRBV5-4 with TRBJ1-2, with TRBD1 matching 9 bases. CDR1 is SGHNT and CDR2 is YYREEE in the germline V gene (reference sequence). V was pared by 3 bases and J by 4 bases, with 7 bases of the junction left unmatched. The CDR3 covers 15 residues. The CDR3 DNA reads as TGTGCCAGCAGCTCCGGGACAGGGAGAGTCTATGGCTACACCTTC. Translation gives CASSSGTGRVYGYTF.

V usage is TRBV27 and J usage is TRBJ2-5; 8 bases fit TRBD2. The J segment lost 2 bases and the V segment lost 4 bases, leaving 6 bases of the junction unmatched. Germline assignment: CDR1 MNHEY and CDR2 SMNVEV (reference sequence). The CDR3 runs 15 residues. The CDR3, as DNA: TGTGCCAGCAGTTCGGGACTAGGGAAGCAAGAGACCCAGTACTTC. Protein sequence: CASSSGLGKQETQYF.

The J gene is TRBJ1-1, the V gene TRBV5-1; D may be TRBD1 (5 bases). V gave up 0 bases and J gave up 1 base, with 13 bases separating them. This CDR3 has 16 amino acids. The germline CDR1 and CDR2 sequences are SGHRS and YFSETQ. Here the CDR3 DNA reads TGCGCCAGCAGCTTGGAGAGGGGCGGCGGGAACACTGAAGCTTTCTTT. This encodes CASSLERGGGNTEAFF. Full variable domain (remainder filled in from reference TRBV5-1 and TRBJ1-1): KAGVTQTPRYLIKTRGQQVTLSCSPISGHRSVSWYQQTPGQGLQFLFEYFSETQRNKGNFPGRFSGRQFSNSRSEMNVSTLELGDSALYLCASSLERGGGNTEAFFGQGTRLTVV.